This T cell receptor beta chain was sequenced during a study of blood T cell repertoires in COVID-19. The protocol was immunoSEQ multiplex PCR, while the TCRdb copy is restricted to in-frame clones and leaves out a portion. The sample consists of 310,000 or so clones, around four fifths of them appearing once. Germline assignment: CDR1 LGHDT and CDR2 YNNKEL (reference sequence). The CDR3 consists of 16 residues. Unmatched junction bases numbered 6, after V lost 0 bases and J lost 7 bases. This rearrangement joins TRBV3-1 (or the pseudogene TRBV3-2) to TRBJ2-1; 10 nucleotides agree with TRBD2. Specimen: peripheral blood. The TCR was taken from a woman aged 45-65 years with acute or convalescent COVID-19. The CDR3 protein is CASSQDVGAGGNEQFF. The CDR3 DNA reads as TGTGCCAGCAGCCAAGATGTGGGAGCGGGAGGGAATGAGCAGTTCTTC.